These 30 T cell receptor beta chains originate from one sample sequenced in a study of blood T cells in healthy people across ages. For the second PCR, which ran for about 6 to 11 cycles, a sample-barcoded 5' primer and a J-beta primer mix were used. Each CDR3 protein gets one entry after TCRdb re-called the 5' RACE reads with MiXCR. In the table there are about 320,000 distinct CDR3 sequences, roughly 26% of which are singletons. The source material was blood. The receptors were sampled from a woman in her seventies in good health.

This clonotype was observed a few times. This sequence joins TRBV12-5 and TRBJ2-7; weak D call: TRBD2 (5 bases). Germline V gene lookup returns CDR1 LGHNT and CDR2 FRNRAP. Trimming removed 8 bases from V and 0 bases from J, with 11 bases in between. The CDR3 contains 13 residues. CDR3: CASRGFSSYEQYF. The CDR3 DNA follows: TGTGCTAGTCGAGGGTTTTCCTCCTACGAGCAGTACTTC.

This clonotype showed up just a few times. The chain joins TRBV7-9 to TRBJ2-1; D gene ambiguous. V was trimmed by 0 bases and J by 5 bases, leaving 8 bases between them. This CDR3 is built from 14 residues. In germline, CDR1 is SEHNR, CDR2 FQNEAQ (reference sequence). The DNA for the CDR3 is TGTGCCAGCAGCTTAGCCGCACTTAACAATGAGCAGTTCTTC. Translation: CASSLAALNNEQFF.

V gene TRBV18 combines with J gene TRBJ2-7, with unresolved D. CDR1 KGHSH and CDR2 LQKENI come from the germline V gene. CDR3 length: 13 amino acids. Trimming removed 6 bases from V and 6 bases from J, with 15 bases in between. This CDR3 reads CASSTGSGGEQYF. CDR3 sequence (DNA): TGTGCCAGCTCCACCGGGTCAGGCGGCGAGCAGTACTTC.

This chain connects TRBV6-5 to TRBJ1-2, with D tentatively TRBD1 (5 bases). CDR1 is MNHEY, CDR2 SVGAGI, per germline. The CDR3 contains 19 residues. Trimming removed 0 bases at V and 0 bases at J, with 20 bases between. CDR3: CASSYSQRGAGRANYGYTF. The CDR3 DNA reads as TGTGCCAGCAGTTACTCACAGCGTGGGGCAGGGAGAGCTAACTATGGCTACACCTTC.

This clonotype was picked up a small number of times. The genes are TRBV7-9 and TRBJ2-5, with a possible D match to TRBD2 (6 bases). The length of the CDR3 is 14 residues. Trimming cost V 5 bases and J 3 bases, with 13 bases left between them. Looked up from germline, CDR1 is SEHNR and CDR2 is FQNEAQ (reference sequence). The CDR3 sequence: CASSPQAGKETQYF. The CDR3 DNA reads as TGTGCCAGCAGCCCCCAAGCGGGCAAAGAGACCCAGTACTTC.

This clonotype has more than one count but fewer than ten. V is TRBV7-8 and J is TRBJ1-6; D possibly corresponds to TRBD1 (5 bases). Trimming took 3 bases from V and 9 from J, leaving 15 bases between them. The CDR3 length is 15 residues. The germline gives CDR1 SGHVS, CDR2 FQNEAQ. The CDR3, as DNA: TGTGCCAGCAGCTTCCTCGACAGCATGGGTTCACCCCTCCACTTT. It encodes CASSFLDSMGSPLHF.

This clonotype was counted only a few times. The V call is TRBV29-1, the J call TRBJ2-4; D possibly corresponds to TRBD2 (6 bases). Trimming removed 3 bases from V and 0 bases from J, with 15 bases in between. The CDR3 totals 16 residues. Germline loops: CDR1 SQVTM, CDR2 ANQGSEA. This CDR3 reads CSVEGGPQLAKNIQYF. CDR3 bases: TGCAGCGTTGAGGGAGGTCCCCAGCTAGCCAAAAACATTCAGTACTTC. Full variable domain (outside the CDR3, taken from reference TRBV29-1 and TRBJ2-4): SAVISQKPSRDICQRGTSLTIQCQVDSQVTMMFWYRQQPGQSLTLIATANQGSEATYESGFVIDKFPISRPNLTFSTLTVSNMSPEDSSIYLCSVEGGPQLAKNIQYFGAGTRLSVL.

This clonotype was found a few times. The chain combines TRBV2 with TRBJ2-5; D is undetermined. The V end was cut by 4 bases, the J end by 1 base, with 10 bases between. Germline CDR1 is SNHLY and CDR2 is FYNNEI. The CDR3 is 14 amino acids. In DNA form, the CDR3 reads TGTGCCAGCAGTGCGGCAGAGACCCAAGAGACCCAGTACTTC. This gives the protein CASSAAETQETQYF. The whole variable domain, filled in from reference TRBV2 and TRBJ2-5, reads EPEVTQTPSHQVTQMGQEVILRCVPISNHLYFYWYRQILGQKVEFLVSFYNNEISEKSEIFDDQFSVERPDGSNFTLKIRSTKLEDSAMYFCASSAAETQETQYFGPGTRLLVL.

The gene calls are TRBV3-1 and TRBJ1-4; D unclear. The CDR3 is 15 residues long. With 1 base removed from V and 7 bases from J, the gap between germline ends came to 13 bases. Germline V gene lookup returns CDR1 LGHDT and CDR2 YNNKEL (reference sequence). CDR3 residues: CASSQGRMASEKLFF. The CDR3 region has the DNA TGTGCCAGCAGCCAAGGTAGGATGGCGAGTGAAAAACTGTTTTTT.

V usage is TRBV20-1 and J usage is TRBJ1-4; weak D call: TRBD1 (6 bases). This CDR3 contains 11 residues. Germline V gives CDR1 DFQATT, CDR2 SNEGSKA (reference sequence). The CDR3 nucleotides are TGCCCAACAGGGTTAGATGAAAAACTGTTTTTT. Translation: CPTGLDEKLFF.

The chain carries TRBV10-3 and TRBJ1-2; D gene uncertain. Trimming removed 10 bases at V and 0 bases at J, with 12 bases between. The CDR3 totals 13 residues. CDR1 is ENHRY, CDR2 SYGVKD, per germline. The CDR3 spells CASRPLANYGYTF. CDR3 DNA sequence: TGTGCCAGCCGACCGTTAGCTAACTATGGCTACACCTTC.

This chain uses TRBV7-9 with TRBJ2-1, with 9 nucleotides matching TRBD2. Germline V gene data show CDR1 as SEHNR and CDR2 as FQNEAQ (reference sequence). J lost 7 bases, V lost 6 bases, and 7 bases had no gene match. CDR3 length equals 14 residues. The CDR3 region is CASRTAGGPNEQFF. The DNA for the CDR3 is TGTGCCAGCAGGACGGCGGGAGGGCCTAATGAGCAGTTCTTC.

The chain links TRBV19 to TRBJ2-1; the match to TRBD1 covers 7 bases. This CDR3 has 13 residues. Looked up from germline, CDR1 is LNHDA and CDR2 is SQIVND (reference sequence). The ends lost 7 bases at V and 9 bases at J; junction bases unmatched: 9. In DNA, the CDR3 is TGTGCCAGTACCAGGACAGGAATAGGTGAGCAGTTCTTC. The encoded protein is CASTRTGIGEQFF.

The genes are TRBV7-6 and TRBJ1-3, with D perhaps matching TRBD1 (5 bases). Germline values: CDR1 SGHVS, CDR2 FNYEAQ. This CDR3 spans 15 amino acids. Trimming shortened V by 8 bases and J by 4 bases, and 18 bases separated the two germline ends. The DNA of the CDR3 is TGTGCCAGCTCGTCCTCGGAGGGGTTCGGAAACACCATATATTTT. Amino acid sequence: CASSSSEGFGNTIYF. Combining the CDR3 with reference TRBV7-6 and TRBJ1-3 gives the whole variable domain GAGVSQSPRYKVTKRGQDVALRCDPISGHVSLYWYRQALGQGPEFLTYFNYEAQQDKSGLPNDRFSAERPEGSISTLTIQRTEQRDSAMYRCASSSSEGFGNTIYFGEGSWLTVV.

This clonotype was seen a handful of times. This chain connects TRBV20-1 to TRBJ2-1; TRBD2 matches at 7 bases. This CDR3 has 16 amino acids. Losses at the gene ends were 6 bases for V and 8 bases for J; bases not matched to a gene: 19. The V gene's germline CDR1 is DFQATT and CDR2 SNEGSKA (reference sequence). As DNA, the CDR3 is TGCAGTGCCACCTCTGGCGGGAGTTTATCGGGCGATGAGCAGTTCTTC. Translating gives CSATSGGSLSGDEQFF.

This clonotype was recorded a few times. CDR3 protein: CASSTRTGGEKLFF. CDR3 coding DNA: TGTGCCAGCAGTACCCGGACAGGTGGTGAAAAACTGTTTTTT. This chain uses TRBV28 with TRBJ1-4, with 7 bases matching TRBD1. The germline gives CDR1 MDHEN, CDR2 SYDVKM. Trimming took 5 bases from V and 7 from J; bases not matched to a gene: 7. The CDR3 is 14 residues long.

With respect to this clonotype: The germline gene is not matched at one end of the junction; a read error may be the cause. The chain joins TRBV29-1 to TRBJ1-1; D is unclear. The CDR3 loop spans 10 amino acids. CDR1 is SQVTM and CDR2 is ANQGSEA in the germline V gene. The CDR3 reads CGVKDAEAFF. The CDR3 nucleotides read TGCGGCGTTAAAGATGCTGAAGCTTTCTTT.

The genes are TRBV7-9 and TRBJ2-5; 9 positions agree with TRBD1. Matching the DNA end better, TRBJ2-7 makes the J call doubtful. Germline V gene lookup returns CDR1 SEHNR and CDR2 FQNEAQ (reference sequence). The CDR3 consists of 15 residues. The CDR3: CASSLGQGRNYEQYF. The DNA of the CDR3 is TGTGCCAGCAGCCTCGGACAGGGGCGTAACTACGAGCAGTACTTC.

On this clonotype itself: It may be a read error: a sequence one base away is much more abundant. The chain is built from TRBV5-1 and TRBJ2-5; a weak D match, TRBD2 (5 bases). Germline V CDR1 and CDR2: SGHRS, YFSETQ. The V end lost 0 bases, the J end lost 1 base, and 7 bases lay between the germline ends. The CDR3 is 14 residues long. In DNA, the CDR3 is TGCGCCAGCAGCTTGGGGGAGTTCCAAGAGACCCAGTACTTC. Encoded protein: CASSLGEFQETQYF.

This clonotype has more than one count but fewer than ten. V usage is TRBV5-1 and J usage is TRBJ2-5; D is unclear. The better agreement between TRBJ2-7 and the DNA end casts doubt on the J call. The CDR3 sequence is 15 residues long. Germline V gene lookup returns CDR1 SGHRS and CDR2 YFSETQ. CDR3 loop: CASSLDLMGNYEQYF. The CDR3 nucleotides read TGCGCCAGCAGCTTGGACCTCATGGGAAATTACGAGCAGTACTTC.

The J gene is TRBJ2-5, the V gene TRBV14; the match to TRBD2 covers 12 bases. Unmatched junction bases numbered 10, after V lost 5 bases and J lost 3 bases. The V gene's germline CDR1 is SGHDN and CDR2 FVKESK. CDR3 length equals 17 residues. The CDR3 reads CASSMTSGRISEETQYF. CDR3 bases: TGTGCCAGCAGCATGACTAGCGGGAGAATCTCGGAAGAGACCCAGTACTTC.

This chain links TRBV5-1 with TRBJ2-6; D is undetermined. The V gene lost 3 bases and the J gene lost 1 base, with 8 bases spanning the gap. The germline CDR1 and CDR2 sequences are SGHRS and YFSETQ. This CDR3 comprises 15 residues. The CDR3 loop is CASSSELSGANVLTF. The CDR3 DNA sequence: TGCGCCAGCAGCTCCGAGCTATCTGGGGCCAACGTCCTGACTTTC.

This clonotype was seen only a few times. The chain recombines TRBV14 with TRBJ2-5; D assignment may be TRBD1 or TRBD2 (6 bases each). The last part of the DNA fits TRBJ2-1 better; the J call may be wrong. The CDR3 is 13 residues long. From germline, CDR1 is SGHDN and CDR2 FVKESK. The chain's CDR3 is CASSLGGSRKQFF. The CDR3 DNA follows: TGTGCCAGCAGCTTAGGGGGGAGTCGAAAGCAGTTCTTC.

There are a few counts of this clonotype. The chain uses TRBV19 and TRBJ2-1; 9 bases line up with TRBD2. V lost 9 bases to trimming and J lost 6 bases; unmatched junction nucleotides: 9. The germline gives CDR1 LNHDA, CDR2 SQIVND (reference sequence). The CDR3 covers 14 residues. CDR3 sequence: CASRSSGTRNEQFF. Written as DNA, the CDR3 is TGTGCCAGCAGGTCTAGCGGGACACGCAATGAGCAGTTCTTC.

This chain connects TRBV7-9 to TRBJ2-2; D is undetermined. The CDR3 sequence is 14 residues long. V gave up 6 bases and J gave up 6 bases, with 14 bases separating them. Per the germline V gene, CDR1 is SEHNR and CDR2 is FQNEAQ (reference sequence). The chain's CDR3 is CASRPTPVAGELFF. The CDR3 region has the DNA TGTGCCAGCAGGCCCACTCCGGTCGCCGGGGAGCTGTTTTTT. The entire variable domain, with the rest obtained from reference TRBV7-9 and TRBJ2-2, is as follows: DTGVSQNPRHKITKRGQNVTFRCDPISEHNRLYWYRQTLGQGPEFLTYFQNEAQLEKSRLLSDRFSAERPKGSFSTLEIQRTEQGDSAMYLCASRPTPVAGELFFGEGSRLTVL.

The genes are TRBV20-1 and TRBJ2-5; TRBD2 matches at 11 bases. With 6 bases clipped from V and 4 bases from J, the junction kept 4 bases outside the gene matches. Germline CDR1 is DFQATT and CDR2 is SNEGSKA (reference sequence). This CDR3 comprises 13 residues. Written as DNA, the CDR3 is TGCAGTGCAACCGGGACTAGCGGAGAGACCCAGTACTTC. This gives the protein CSATGTSGETQYF.

This clonotype was seen more than once but under ten times. At one end, the junction sequence differs from germline, possibly due to a read error. The rearrangement uses TRBV7-9 and TRBJ2-2, with TRBD2 matching 14 bases. The CDR3 consists of 18 residues. Germline CDR1 is SEHNR and CDR2 is FQNEAQ (reference sequence). CDR3 region: CASSLPLRLAGGSGELFF. The CDR3 nucleotides are TGTGCCAGCAGCTTACCTCTTCGACTAGCGGGAGGGTCCGGGGAGTTGTTTTTT.

This clonotype was observed a few times. The V and J genes are TRBV11-2 and TRBJ2-5, with D uncertain. There are 12 residues in the CDR3. Trimming cost V 6 bases and J 4 bases, with 9 bases left between them. CDR1 and CDR2 (germline): SGHAT, FQNNGV. CDR3 in DNA: TGTGCCAGCAGGCCACGGACAGAGACCCAGTACTTC. The encoded protein is CASRPRTETQYF.

This clonotype was seen a few times. V gene TRBV29-1 combines with J gene TRBJ1-3; no definite D call. CDR3 length equals 12 residues. With 6 bases removed from V and 4 bases from J, the gap between germline ends came to 10 bases. CDR1 is SQVTM, CDR2 ANQGSEA, per germline. This CDR3 is CSVESSGNTIYF. The CDR3 bases are TGCAGCGTGGAATCCTCAGGAAACACCATATATTTT.

This chain joins TRBV28 and TRBJ2-3; no firm D call. Per the germline V gene, CDR1 is MDHEN and CDR2 is SYDVKM. This CDR3 contains 15 residues. With 5 bases removed from V and 2 bases from J, the gap between germline ends came to 14 bases. CDR3 DNA: TGTGCCAGCAGTCTCCACCGGAGAGACACAGATACGCAGTATTTT. This translates into CASSLHRRDTDTQYF.